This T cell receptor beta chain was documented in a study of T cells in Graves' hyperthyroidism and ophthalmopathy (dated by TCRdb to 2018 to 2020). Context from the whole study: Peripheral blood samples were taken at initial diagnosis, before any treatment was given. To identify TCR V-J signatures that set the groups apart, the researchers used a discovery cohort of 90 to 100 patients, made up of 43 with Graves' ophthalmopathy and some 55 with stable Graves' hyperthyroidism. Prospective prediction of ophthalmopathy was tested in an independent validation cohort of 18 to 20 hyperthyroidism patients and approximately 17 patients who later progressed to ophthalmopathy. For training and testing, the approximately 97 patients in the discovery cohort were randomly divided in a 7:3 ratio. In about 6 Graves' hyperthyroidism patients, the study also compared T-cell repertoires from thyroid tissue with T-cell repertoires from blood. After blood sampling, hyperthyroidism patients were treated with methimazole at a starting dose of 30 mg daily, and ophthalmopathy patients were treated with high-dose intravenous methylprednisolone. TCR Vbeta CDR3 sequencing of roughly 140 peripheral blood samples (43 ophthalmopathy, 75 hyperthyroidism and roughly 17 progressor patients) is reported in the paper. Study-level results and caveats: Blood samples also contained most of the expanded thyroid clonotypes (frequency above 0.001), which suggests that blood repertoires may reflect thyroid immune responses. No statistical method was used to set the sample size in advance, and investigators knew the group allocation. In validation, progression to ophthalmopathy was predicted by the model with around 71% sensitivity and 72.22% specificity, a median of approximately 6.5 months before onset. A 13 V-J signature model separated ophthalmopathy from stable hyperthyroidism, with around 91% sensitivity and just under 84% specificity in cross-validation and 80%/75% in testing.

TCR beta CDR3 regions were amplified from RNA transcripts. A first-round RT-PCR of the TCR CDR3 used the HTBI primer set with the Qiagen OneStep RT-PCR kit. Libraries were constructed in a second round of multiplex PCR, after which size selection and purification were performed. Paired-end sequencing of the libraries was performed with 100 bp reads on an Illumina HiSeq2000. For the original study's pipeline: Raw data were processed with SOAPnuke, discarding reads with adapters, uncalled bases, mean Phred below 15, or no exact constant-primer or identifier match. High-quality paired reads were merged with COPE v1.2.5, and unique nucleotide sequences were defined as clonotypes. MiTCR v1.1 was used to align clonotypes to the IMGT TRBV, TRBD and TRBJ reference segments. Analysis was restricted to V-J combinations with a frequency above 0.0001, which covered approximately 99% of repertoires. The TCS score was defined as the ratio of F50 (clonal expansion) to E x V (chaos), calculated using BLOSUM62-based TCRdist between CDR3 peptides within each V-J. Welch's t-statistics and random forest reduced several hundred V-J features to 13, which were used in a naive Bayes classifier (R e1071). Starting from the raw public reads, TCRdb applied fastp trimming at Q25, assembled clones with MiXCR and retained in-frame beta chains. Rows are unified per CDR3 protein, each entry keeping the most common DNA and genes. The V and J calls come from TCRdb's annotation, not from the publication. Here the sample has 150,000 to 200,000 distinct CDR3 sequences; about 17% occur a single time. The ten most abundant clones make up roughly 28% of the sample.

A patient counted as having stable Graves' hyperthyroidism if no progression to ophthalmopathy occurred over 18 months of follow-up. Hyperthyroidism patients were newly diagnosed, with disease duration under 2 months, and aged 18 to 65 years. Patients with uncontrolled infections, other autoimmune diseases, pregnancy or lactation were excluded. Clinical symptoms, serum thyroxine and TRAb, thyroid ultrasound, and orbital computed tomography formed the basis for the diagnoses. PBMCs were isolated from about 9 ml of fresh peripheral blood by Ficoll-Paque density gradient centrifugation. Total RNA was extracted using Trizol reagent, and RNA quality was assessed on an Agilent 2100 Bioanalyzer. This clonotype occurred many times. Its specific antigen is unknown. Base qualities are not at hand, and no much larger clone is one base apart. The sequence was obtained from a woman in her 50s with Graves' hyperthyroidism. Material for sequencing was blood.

The CDR3: CASRQQVQTNTEAFF. The DNA sequence reads TGCGCCAGCAGGCAACAAGTACAGACTAACACTGAAGCTTTCTTT. The chain links TRBV5-1 with TRBJ1-1, with the D gene call left open. V and J lose 5 bases and 2 bases, and a span of 16 bases separates them. Per the germline V gene, SGHRS is the CDR1 and YFSETQ is the CDR2. The CDR3 has 15 amino acids, counting the end cysteine and phenylalanine. Solely the CDR3 DNA is kept, with 45 bases framed from the first base.